One T cell receptor (beta chain) is described in this entry. Its antigen is not yet known. Base qualities are missing; no much larger clone stands one base away. The sample originates from a study of blood T cells in healthy people across ages (dated by TCRdb to the mid-2010s). Concerning the study at large: In model experiments, template switching captured roughly one uniquely barcoded TCR beta cDNA molecule for every two T cells. Using the same blood draw, the study looked at two additional independent replicas of 1 million unique cDNA reads for two donors, one aged 18 to 30 and the other aged 80 or older. The study measured age-related changes in TCR beta repertoire diversity using deep sequencing normalized with unique cDNA molecular identifiers. Donors of different ages were randomly distributed across sequencing lanes to avoid experimental bias. Donors were grouped into four age groups: young (average about 15 years), middle-aged (approximately 41), aged (around 60) and long-lived (just over 80). General conclusions and limits of the study: Because profiling used bulk unsorted PBMCs, naive and antigen-experienced compartments could not be compared conclusively. The long-lived group showed more naive CD4+ T cells, fewer expanded clones and increased TCR diversity than the aged group, suggesting age selection. Total diversity estimates from one million sequenced T cells were considered lower bounds and underestimates. The percentage of naive T cells measured by flow cytometry correlated strongly with observed TCR beta diversity. The CMV infection status of donors was not known, potentially confounding age-related changes in expanded clonotypes. As age increased, observed TCR beta diversity per million T cells dropped in a roughly linear way, and a significant reduction was already evident by age about 40.

The donors were some 39 Caucasian individuals from Russia, aged roughly 6 to 90 years, who were systemically healthy. Roughly 10 milliliters of peripheral blood were drawn from each donor into EDTA-treated Vacutainer tubes. Ficoll-Paque density-gradient centrifugation was used to isolate PBMCs, with at least 6.5 million per sample. Total RNA, at least 6 micrograms per sample, was extracted from PBMCs with Trizol reagent. Naive CD45RAhigh/CD27high T cell percentages were measured by flow cytometry on a PBMC aliquot from every donor. The junction shows trimming of 5 bases on V and 6 bases on J, and the gene matches do not reach 3 bases of it. From its cysteine to its phenylalanine, the CDR3 spans 12 amino acids. Only the CDR3 region is kept as DNA, spanning 36 bases read in frame from base 1. CDR1 is given as MNHNS and CDR2 as SASEGT, both from the germline V gene. Receptor amplification or capture employed 5' RACE. The run used an Illumina HiSeq 2500. The second PCR ran for about 6 to 12 cycles and used a J-beta primer mix along with a sample-barcoded 5' primer. Each TCR beta cDNA molecule received a unique molecular identifier from a template-switch 5' adaptor carrying 12 random nucleotides. At least 2.5 million CDR3-containing paired-end reads were obtained from each sample. All of the RNA was converted into first-strand cDNA using the Mint cDNA synthesis kit, with a TRBC-specific oligonucleotide serving as the primer. Following uracil-DNA glycosylase treatment, all cDNA underwent a first 18-cycle PCR with the universal primers M1SS and BC2_uni_R. The study's processing was this. For normalization, 1 million high-quality reads were randomly selected from each sample, with every read carrying a distinct molecular identifier. Reads with shared molecular identifiers were discarded instead of being binned into consensus sequences. MiTCR, with a Q25 quality threshold and the strictest error-elimination algorithm, was used for CDR3 identification, clonotype clustering and error correction. A nonparametric unseen species model with Euler transformation was used to estimate a lower bound on total TCR beta diversity. TCRdb reran the public reads through fastp at Q25 and MiXCR, keeping productive beta chains. Under each unique CDR3 protein, matching rows form one entry showing the most common genes and DNA. The V and J calls and clone size are TCRdb's, not the authors'. The sample table shows about 1.6 million distinct CDR3 sequences, and roughly 32% are seen once. The ten largest clones represent approximately 11% of the sample.

The source of this sequence is a woman in her twenties or thirties in good health. Sequencing was done on a sample of blood. The chain is encoded by TRBV6-1 joined to TRBJ2-7; 8 central bases correspond to TRBD1. CDR3 protein: CASSRQGLEQYF. The nucleotides read TGTGCCAGCAGTAGACAGGGGCTCGAGCAGTACTTC.